This T cell receptor (beta chain) came from a study of blood T cell repertoires in COVID-19. Study details: Sites in the United States, Italy and Spain provided acute and convalescent COVID-19 samples.

Trimming left V 2 bases short and J 0 bases short, with 3 bases between. The CDR3 consists of 13 residues. On this clone itself: Other DNA sequences in the same sample also yield this CDR3.

Under the authors' procedure: Nucleated cell counts were estimated from reference gene primer amplification. The method was immunoSEQ multiplex PCR; TCRdb's version includes in-frame clones alone and lacks a portion of them. The DNA gave D and trimming, while V, J and clone size come from that table. Of over 150,000 clones in the sample, 83% were seen once. The sequence came from an elderly woman with acute or convalescent COVID-19. Sequenced sample: peripheral blood. V and J are TRBV12-3 or TRBV12-4 and TRBJ2-3; D is uncertain. The CDR3 loop reads CASSLLSTDTQYF. DNA of the CDR3: TGTGCCAGCAGTTTACTTAGCACAGATACGCAGTATTTT.